Listed here are 26 T cell receptor beta chains from one sample, sequenced in a study of blood T cells in healthy people across ages. Through a sample-barcoded 5' primer and a J-beta primer mix, a second PCR was run for roughly 6 to 11 cycles. TCRdb re-analysed the 5' RACE reads in MiXCR, keeping a single row per CDR3 protein. Altogether 650,000 to 1,000,000 distinct CDR3 sequences are present, 35% to 40% being singletons, with the ten largest covering approximately 13%. The sample comprised blood. These receptors were collected from a man aged 18 to 30 in good health.

J is TRBJ2-7 and V is TRBV12-5; no definite D call. This CDR3 is 11 amino acids long. Trimming left V 2 bases short and J 6 bases short, with 5 bases between. In germline, CDR1 is LGHNT, CDR2 FRNRAP. The DNA of the CDR3 is TGTGCTAGTGGTTTGAGACGCGAGCAGTACTTC. Its translation is CASGLRREQYF.

This clonotype has only a few counts. The rearrangement joins TRBV6-5 to TRBJ2-1; TRBD1 matches at 7 bases. The CDR3 is 17 amino acids. V shed 0 bases and J 6 bases; nucleotides not matched to a gene: 11. Germline V gene lookup returns CDR1 MNHEY and CDR2 SVGAGI. CDR3 sequence: CASSYSTDRVVGNEQFF. The DNA of the CDR3 is TGTGCCAGCAGTTACTCGACCGACAGGGTGGTGGGCAATGAGCAGTTCTTC.

The V call is TRBV5-5, the J call TRBJ2-7, with D hard to call. CDR3 length: 14 amino acids. The germline V and J ends were trimmed by 6 bases and 3 bases, with 16 bases remaining between them. Germline CDR1 SGHKS, CDR2 YYEKEE (reference sequence). DNA for the CDR3: TGTGCCAGCACCCCGCAGAGGACGGGCTACGAGCAGTACTTC. It codes for CASTPQRTGYEQYF.

The chain carries TRBV27 and TRBJ1-6, with no clear D. V was trimmed by 5 bases and J by 3 bases, leaving 17 bases between them. Germline-derived CDR1 and CDR2 are MNHEY and SMNVEV (reference sequence). This CDR3 contains 17 residues. The CDR3 here is CASSTQVPILYNSPLHF. In nucleotides, the CDR3 is TGTGCCAGCAGTACCCAGGTCCCAATCCTCTATAATTCACCCCTCCACTTT.

The table lists this clonotype with many counts. The J gene is TRBJ2-1, the V gene TRBV7-8; D not certain. Per the germline V gene, CDR1 is SGHVS and CDR2 is FQNEAQ. CDR3 length: 15 amino acids. The V end was cut by 0 bases, the J end by 4 bases, with 10 bases between. The CDR3 sequence: CASSLAFGQYNEQFF. CDR3 sequence (DNA): TGTGCCAGCAGCTTAGCGTTTGGCCAATACAATGAGCAGTTCTTC.

This clonotype was observed a few times. V gene TRBV20-1 combines with J gene TRBJ2-5; D is possibly TRBD2 (6 bases). Trimming took off 0 bases at V and 11 bases at J, with 25 bases between the two ends. The CDR3 has 16 amino acids. Germline-derived CDR1 and CDR2 are DFQATT and SNEGSKA (reference sequence). CDR3 nucleotide sequence: TGCAGTGCTAGAGATGGGTTTGGGGAGGTCTACAATGAGCAGTACTTC. This gives the protein CSARDGFGEVYNEQYF.

There are a few counts of this clonotype. The rearrangement joins TRBV29-1 to TRBJ1-6, with a weak D call TRBD1 (5 bases). Germline CDR1 SQVTM, CDR2 ANQGSEA. V gave up 2 bases and J gave up 10 bases, with 12 bases separating them. The CDR3 runs 13 residues. CDR3 sequence: CSVESTPGSPLHF. CDR3 DNA: TGCAGCGTTGAATCGACCCCAGGGTCACCCCTCCACTTT. Full variable domain (rest looked up from reference TRBV29-1 and TRBJ1-6): SAVISQKPSRDICQRGTSLTIQCQVDSQVTMMFWYRQQPGQSLTLIATANQGSEATYESGFVIDKFPISRPNLTFSTLTVSNMSPEDSSIYLCSVESTPGSPLHFGNGTRLTVT.

The chain couples TRBV20-1 to TRBJ2-3; 9 bases fit TRBD2. The trim removed 6 bases at V and 1 base at J, leaving 8 bases unmatched. Germline V gives CDR1 DFQATT, CDR2 SNEGSKA (reference sequence). The CDR3 has 15 residues. CDR3 in amino acids: CSARRRTSGTDTQYF. In DNA, the CDR3 is TGCAGTGCCAGGCGCCGGACTAGCGGCACAGATACGCAGTATTTT.

This clonotype was detected a few times. This chain links TRBV12-3 or TRBV12-4 with TRBJ2-5, with 9 bases lining up with TRBD2. The J call may not be correct, given that the DNA end is closer to TRBJ2-7. The CDR3 length is 13 residues. CDR3 sequence reads: CASTLTSGHEQYF. For the CDR3, the DNA is TGTGCCAGCACCTTGACTAGCGGCCACGAGCAGTACTTC.

This clonotype was seen at least ten times. The rearrangement links TRBV9 to TRBJ2-5; D tentatively reads TRBD1 or TRBD2 (5 bases each). V lost 0 bases, J lost 4 bases, and 13 bases lay in between. In germline, CDR1 is SGDLS, CDR2 YYNGEE. The CDR3 has 15 amino acids. The CDR3, as DNA: TGTGCCAGCAGCGTAGTGGGGGTTAAAACAGAGACCCAGTACTTC. Encoded protein: CASSVVGVKTETQYF.

With respect to this clonotype: This may be a read error, as it is one base from a much larger clone. The V call is TRBV14, the J call TRBJ1-2; D remains ambiguous. The CDR3 spans 12 residues. Per germline, CDR1 SGHDN and CDR2 FVKESK. The CDR3 DNA reads as TGTGCCAGCAGCCAAGAGAGGATAGGCTCCACCTTC. It specifies CASSQERIGSTF.

The chain employs TRBV12-3 or TRBV12-4 and TRBJ2-2; the D gene is possibly TRBD1 (6 bases). Trimming cost V 10 bases and J 0 bases, with 12 bases left between them. The CDR3 runs 14 residues. Here the CDR3 reads CATTQGTNTGELFF. The CDR3 DNA follows: TGTGCCACCACGCAGGGGACGAACACCGGGGAGCTGTTTTTT.

V and J are TRBV7-2 and TRBJ2-6; 10 positions match TRBD1. CDR1 and CDR2 (germline): SGHTA, FQGNSA. The V segment lost 5 bases and the J segment 0 bases; nucleotides outside the gene matches: 7. CDR3 length equals 18 residues. The CDR3 sequence: CASSGGDRGSSGANVLTF. Written as DNA, the CDR3 is TGTGCCAGCAGCGGTGGGGACAGGGGTTCCTCTGGGGCCAACGTCCTGACTTTC. Full variable domain (missing parts from reference TRBV7-2 and TRBJ2-6): GAGVSQSPSNKVTEKGKDVELRCDPISGHTALYWYRQSLGQGLEFLIYFQGNSAPDKSGLPSDRFSAERTGGSVSTLTIQRTQQEDSAVYLCASSGGDRGSSGANVLTFGAGSRLTVL.

With respect to this clonotype: It may be a read error: a sequence one base away is much more abundant. J is TRBJ2-5 and V is TRBV7-9; no clear D. The J call may be wrong; the DNA end is better matched by TRBJ2-7. The CDR3 length is 11 residues. CDR1 SEHNR and CDR2 FQNEAQ come from the germline V gene (reference sequence). Written as DNA, the CDR3 is TGTGCCAGCAGCTTATATCTCGAGCAGTACTTC. Its translation: CASSLYLEQYF.

CDR3 in amino acids: CASRTSRETQYF. The CDR3 DNA is TGTGCCAGTCGGACGAGCAGGGAGACCCAGTACTTC. The chain uses TRBV12-3 or TRBV12-4 and TRBJ2-5; no firm D call. The CDR3 has 12 amino acids. The ends were cut back, 9 bases at V and 5 bases at J, with 13 bases in the middle.

The rearrangement uses TRBV4-3 and TRBJ1-2, with 7 positions matching TRBD1. The CDR3 sequence is 15 residues long. Germline V CDR1 and CDR2: LGHNA, YSLEER. With V trimmed by 1 base and J by 7 bases, 9 bases remained unmatched. The CDR3 spells CASSQADRDLCGYTF. Written as DNA, the CDR3 is TGCGCCAGCAGCCAAGCCGACAGGGACCTGTGTGGCTACACCTTC.

The V and J genes are TRBV10-3 and TRBJ1-5, with D possibly matching TRBD1 (6 bases). CDR1 ENHRY and CDR2 SYGVKD come from the germline V gene. The V end lost 11 bases, the J end lost 0 bases, and 14 bases lay between the germline ends. The CDR3 has 14 residues. CDR3 coding DNA: TGTGCCGTCAACAGGGAGGGTAGCAATCAGCCCCAGCATTTT. As protein: CAVNREGSNQPQHF.

The chain links TRBV4-1 to TRBJ2-4; 10 nucleotides line up with TRBD1. Germline V gives CDR1 MGHRA, CDR2 YSYEKL. Trimming cost V 1 base and J 2 bases; bases outside gene matches: 20. The CDR3 is made up of 22 amino acids. The CDR3 region is CASSQAAFGDRGRGLSKNIQYF. The DNA of the CDR3 is TGCGCCAGCAGCCAAGCAGCTTTTGGGGACAGGGGTAGGGGTCTATCCAAAAACATTCAGTACTTC.

On this clonotype: One junction end disagrees with the germline gene, perhaps due to a read error. The chain recombines TRBV7-9 with TRBJ2-3; 10 bases match TRBD2. CDR3 size: 15 residues. Germline V gives CDR1 SEHNR, CDR2 FQNEAQ (reference sequence). CDR3 protein: CAGSLGTSGTDTQYF. CDR3 nucleotides: TGTGCCGGCAGCTTGGGGACTAGCGGCACAGATACGCAGTATTTT.

This chain joins TRBV20-1 and TRBJ2-7; 10 bases align to TRBD1. Germline V gene sequence: CDR1 DFQATT, CDR2 SNEGSKA (reference sequence). Trimming cost V 5 bases and J 4 bases; bases outside gene matches: 5. The length of the CDR3 is 13 residues. The CDR3 protein is CSAPGQGLYEQYF. The CDR3 DNA reads TGCAGTGCTCCGGGACAGGGGCTGTACGAGCAGTACTTC.

The rearrangement uses TRBV24-1 and TRBJ2-4; a weak D match, TRBD1 (6 bases). The closer fit of TRBJ2-7 to the DNA end suggests the J call may be wrong. The CDR3 is 12 residues long. The germline V gene encodes CDR1 KGHDR and CDR2 SFDVKD. The CDR3 region is CATSTGYHEQYF. The CDR3 coding sequence is TGTGCCACCAGCACAGGGTACCACGAGCAGTACTTC.

This clonotype was counted many times. The chain couples TRBV4-3 to TRBJ2-1; TRBD2 matches at 9 bases. Germline loops: CDR1 LGHNA, CDR2 YSLEER. This CDR3 has 18 amino acids. The J segment lost 7 bases and the V segment lost 0 bases, leaving 13 bases of the junction unmatched. CDR3 region: CASSQEVLAGGLGNEQFF. CDR3 nucleotides: TGCGCCAGCAGCCAAGAAGTGTTGGCGGGGGGGCTGGGGAATGAGCAGTTCTTC.

The J gene is TRBJ2-5, the V gene TRBV12-3 or TRBV12-4, with no clear D. Trimming took off 6 bases at V and 11 bases at J, with 13 bases between the two ends. The length of the CDR3 is 11 residues. The CDR3: CASSRAMEQYF. The CDR3 coding sequence is TGTGCCAGCAGCCGGGCCATGGAGCAGTACTTC.

This clonotype turned up a few times. V is TRBV29-1 and J is TRBJ2-7; D might be TRBD1 (5 bases). The germline V and J ends were trimmed by 7 bases and 6 bases, with 16 bases remaining between them. The length of the CDR3 is 12 residues. Per germline, CDR1 SQVTM and CDR2 ANQGSEA. The CDR3 spells CSAQASRVEQYF. The DNA for the CDR3 is TGCAGCGCCCAAGCAAGCAGGGTCGAGCAGTACTTC.

This clonotype was observed a few times. The chain combines TRBV4-3 with TRBJ2-5; D not certain. Germline CDR1 and CDR2: LGHNA and YSLEER. CDR3 length equals 15 residues. Trimming took off 0 bases at V and 5 bases at J, with 13 bases between the two ends. CDR3 DNA sequence: TGCGCCAGCAGCCAAGATAACCTGAACACGGAGACCCAGTACTTC. Translating it yields CASSQDNLNTETQYF.

This chain links TRBV9 with TRBJ2-7, with a possible D match to TRBD1 (6 bases). V was cut by 0 bases and J by 7 bases, with 11 bases left in between. CDR3 length: 13 residues. Germline CDR1 reads SGDLS; CDR2 reads YYNGEE. Written as DNA, the CDR3 is TGTGCCAGCAGCGTAGTCACAGGGAATGAGCAGTACTTC. Translated: CASSVVTGNEQYF.